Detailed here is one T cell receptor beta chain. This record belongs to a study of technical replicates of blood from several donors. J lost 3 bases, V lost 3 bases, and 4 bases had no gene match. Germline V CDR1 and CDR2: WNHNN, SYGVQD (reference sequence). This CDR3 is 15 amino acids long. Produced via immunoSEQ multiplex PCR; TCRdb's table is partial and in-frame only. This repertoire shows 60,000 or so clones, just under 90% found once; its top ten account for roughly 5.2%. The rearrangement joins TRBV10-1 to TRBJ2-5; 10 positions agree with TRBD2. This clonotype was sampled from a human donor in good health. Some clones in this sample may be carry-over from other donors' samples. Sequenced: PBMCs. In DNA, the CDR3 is TGCGCCAGCAGTGATTCCGGACTAGCGGAAGAGACCCAGTACTTC. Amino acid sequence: CASSDSGLAEETQYF.